This TCR beta chain comes out of a study of T cell changes during pregnancy in multiple sclerosis. V was pared by 1 base and J by 4 bases, with 4 bases of the junction left unmatched. The CDR3 spans 15 residues. Germline V gene lookup returns CDR1 SGHTA and CDR2 FQGNSA. Produced via immunoSEQ multiplex PCR; TCRdb's table is partial and in-frame only. The sample yields 30,000 to 45,000 clones, 75% to 90% seen once. The origin of this receptor is a female donor with multiple sclerosis, enrolled in a pregnancy study. Sequenced material: CD8+ T cells from peripheral blood mononuclear cells, taken in the third trimester of pregnancy. V is TRBV7-2 and J is TRBJ1-2, with 9 bases identical to TRBD1. CDR3 in amino acids: CASSLGQGVLYGYTF. The CDR3 nucleotides read TGTGCCAGCAGCTTAGGACAGGGGGTTCTCTATGGCTACACCTTC.